This entry lists 30 T cell receptor beta chains sequenced from one sample in a study of regulatory T cells in long-lasting Graves disease. Arm-PCR with iRepertoire HTBI primers amplified the CDR3 regions for these TCR beta libraries. TCRdb redid the calling of the multiplex PCR reads with MiXCR, one entry per CDR3 protein. The sample lists roughly 220,000 distinct CDR3 sequences, around 16% occurring once. Time point in this sample: newly diagnosed GD, antithyroid drugs for less than 3 months. Extracted PBMC RNA gave rise to the TCR library. Sequencing was performed on peripheral blood mononuclear cells (PBMCs), taken at new diagnosis, from a patient treated with antithyroid drugs. The receptors here all came from a female donor with Graves disease.

This clonotype was recorded at least ten times. One end of the junction is discordant with germline, which a read error may explain. V is TRBV7-6 and J is TRBJ2-7, with TRBD1 identical over 8 bases. CDR1 is SGHVS, CDR2 FNYEAQ, per germline. The CDR3 runs 15 residues. This CDR3 reads CASSQDRGPSNEQYF. CDR3 bases: TGTGCCAGCAGCCAAGACAGGGGTCCCTCCAACGAGCAGTACTTC.

The sample holds many counts of this clonotype. The CDR3 here is CSASPRWGEGGYNEQFF. In nucleotides, the CDR3 is TGCAGTGCTAGCCCTCGGTGGGGGGAAGGGGGCTACAATGAGCAGTTCTTC. This chain connects TRBV20-1 to TRBJ2-1; D tentatively reads TRBD1 or TRBD2 (6 bases each). The germline V gene has CDR1 DFQATT and CDR2 SNEGSKA (reference sequence). The ends were cut back, 3 bases at V and 3 bases at J, with 21 bases in the middle. The length of the CDR3 is 17 residues.

This clonotype has a count of ten or more. The V call is TRBV2, the J call TRBJ2-7, with D tentatively TRBD2 (5 bases). The germline CDR1 and CDR2 sequences are SNHLY and FYNNEI. V shed 7 bases and J shed 3 bases, with 16 bases lying between them. The CDR3 runs 14 residues. The CDR3 protein is CASTENGLLYEQYF. CDR3 nucleotides: TGTGCCAGCACCGAGAATGGACTTCTCTACGAGCAGTACTTC. The full variable domain, its missing parts supplied by reference TRBV2 and TRBJ2-7, is EPEVTQTPSHQVTQMGQEVILRCVPISNHLYFYWYRQILGQKVEFLVSFYNNEISEKSEIFDDQFSVERPDGSNFTLKIRSTKLEDSAMYFCASTENGLLYEQYFGPGTRLTVT.

V and J are TRBV24-1 and TRBJ2-4; D is unresolved. Germline lookup yields CDR1 KGHDR and CDR2 SFDVKD. V lost 12 bases to trimming and J lost 0 bases, with 20 bases between them. The CDR3 extends over 16 amino acids. DNA of the CDR3: TGTGCCGCCCTTGGGGTCGGGCAGATAGCCAAAAACATTCAGTACTTC. As protein: CAALGVGQIAKNIQYF.

In regard to this clonotype: This clone may be a read error of a much larger clone one base away. V usage is TRBV3-1 and J usage is TRBJ1-5; D may be TRBD1 (5 bases). The CDR3 is 16 amino acids. The germline CDR1 and CDR2 sequences are LGHDT and YNNKEL (reference sequence). The V gene lost 4 bases and the J gene lost 5 bases, with 18 bases spanning the gap. The CDR3 protein is CASSRHRGRVYQPQHF. CDR3 sequence (DNA): TGTGCCAGCAGCCGACACCGGGGCAGGGTGTATCAGCCCCAGCATTTT.

The V call is TRBV6-5, the J call TRBJ2-1, with 8 bases lining up with TRBD2. This CDR3 region has 14 residues. The J segment lost 6 bases and the V segment lost 2 bases, leaving 3 bases of the junction unmatched. Looked up from germline, CDR1 is MNHEY and CDR2 is SVGAGI. The CDR3: CASSYDGTSNEQFF. Here the CDR3 DNA reads TGTGCCAGCAGTTACGACGGGACTAGCAATGAGCAGTTCTTC.

This clonotype was observed many times. The V and J genes are TRBV3-1 and TRBJ2-5, with D hard to call. Trimming took 4 bases from V and 5 from J, leaving 11 bases between them. This CDR3 contains 13 residues. Germline CDR1 is LGHDT and CDR2 is YNNKEL (reference sequence). CDR3 residues: CASSRRFGETQYF. The CDR3 coding sequence is TGTGCCAGCAGCCGTCGCTTCGGGGAGACCCAGTACTTC.

For this clonotype: A much larger clone sits a single nucleotide away, making a read error possible. The genes are TRBV6-2 or TRBV6-3 and TRBJ2-7, with a possible D match to TRBD1 (6 bases). Per germline, CDR1 MNHEY and CDR2 SVGEGT. Trimming pared 5 bases from V and 7 bases from J, leaving 21 bases between. This CDR3 is built from 15 residues. The CDR3 bases are TGTGCCAGCAGTGGGGGCCATGATCCGGACAATGAGCAGTACTTC. This translates into CASSGGHDPDNEQYF.

Concerning this clonotype itself: The conserved final phenylalanine or tryptophan is absent from the CDR3, which likely points to a read error. The rearrangement joins TRBV20-1 to TRBJ1-1, with D perhaps matching TRBD1 (5 bases). The CDR3 spans 11 residues. Germline-derived CDR1 and CDR2 are DFQATT and SNEGSKA (reference sequence). With 5 bases removed from V and 6 bases from J, the gap between germline ends came to 10 bases. This chain's CDR3 is CSAPLGPEAFL. CDR3 DNA: TGCAGTGCTCCTCTGGGACCTGAAGCTTTCCTT.

This clonotype turned up a few times. A far larger clone is only one base removed, so a read error is likely. The rearrangement links TRBV28 to TRBJ2-5; possibly TRBD1 or TRBD2 for D (5 bases each). The CDR3 extends over 14 amino acids. Per germline, CDR1 MDHEN and CDR2 SYDVKM. The CDR3 spells CASSLWDAQETQYF. DNA of the CDR3: TGCGCCAGCAGCCTATGGGACGCCCAAGAGACCCAGTACTTC.

This clonotype was recorded at least ten times. The V gene is TRBV9, the J gene TRBJ2-5; maybe TRBD1 (6 bases). The CDR3 is 15 amino acids. Trimming shortened V by 0 bases and J by 5 bases, and 14 bases separated the two germline ends. The germline CDR1 and CDR2 sequences are SGDLS and YYNGEE. CDR3 sequence (DNA): TGTGCCAGCAGCGTAGCAGGGGCGTCTATTGAGACCCAGTACTTC. This gives the protein CASSVAGASIETQYF.

This clonotype was recorded at least ten times. V and J are TRBV2 and TRBJ1-5, with D unresolved. The CDR3 is made up of 13 amino acids. Germline assignment: CDR1 SNHLY and CDR2 FYNNEI. V was shortened by 8 bases and J by 1 base, with 9 bases between the two germline ends. The CDR3 spells CASCRASNQPQHF. CDR3 bases: TGTGCCAGCTGCCGGGCGAGCAATCAGCCCCAGCATTTT.

At least ten counts were recorded for this clonotype. The genes are TRBV18 and TRBJ1-1; the match to TRBD1 covers 8 bases. CDR1 is KGHSH and CDR2 is LQKENI in the germline V gene. V shed 0 bases and J 11 bases; nucleotides not matched to a gene: 5. The CDR3 length is 13 residues. The CDR3 region has the DNA TGTGCCAGCTCACCACCGGTTTGGACAGGGGCTTTCTTT. Protein: CASSPPVWTGAFF.

There are many counts of this clonotype. The chain carries TRBV7-8 and TRBJ2-1, with D maybe TRBD2 (6 bases). Germline values: CDR1 SGHVS, CDR2 FQNEAQ. The CDR3 is 17 amino acids. Between the trimmed V and J ends, which lost 7 bases and 3 bases, there was a span of 22 bases. The chain's CDR3 is CASTHLSGPTGYNEQFF. Here the CDR3 DNA reads TGTGCCAGCACCCATCTTAGCGGACCTACGGGCTACAATGAGCAGTTCTTC. The full variable domain, with the rest looked up from reference TRBV7-8 and TRBJ2-1, is GAGVSQSPRYKVAKRGQDVALRCDPISGHVSLFWYQQALGQGPEFLTYFQNEAQLDKSGLPSDRFFAERPEGSVSTLKIQRTQQEDSAVYLCASTHLSGPTGYNEQFFGPGTRLTVL.

This clonotype was counted at least ten times. V and J are TRBV29-1 and TRBJ1-2; D is undetermined. Germline CDR1 and CDR2: SQVTM and ANQGSEA. V dropped 2 bases and J dropped 4 bases, with 14 bases sitting between them. The CDR3 runs 14 residues. The CDR3 reads CSVERSGPVYGYTF. The CDR3 DNA reads TGCAGCGTTGAAAGGTCCGGACCGGTCTATGGCTACACCTTC.

Regarding this clonotype: A much larger clone sits a single nucleotide away, making a read error possible. The rearrangement joins TRBV7-3 to TRBJ2-7, with TRBD2 matching 9 bases. The V and J ends lost 0 bases and 7 bases, in that order; junction bases with no gene match: 13. Germline V gives CDR1 SGHTA, CDR2 FQGTGA. The CDR3 has 17 amino acids. Here the CDR3 DNA reads TGTGCCAGCAGCTTAACCTCGGTGGTAGCGGGAGTAGGGGAGCAGTACTTC. It is translated as CASSLTSVVAGVGEQYF.

This clonotype was recorded at least ten times. The J gene is TRBJ2-3, the V gene TRBV12-3 or TRBV12-4; D is ambiguous. The CDR3 loop spans 12 amino acids. V gave up 1 base and J gave up 6 bases, with 5 bases separating them. The CDR3 region is CASSLGWDTQYF. In DNA, the CDR3 is TGTGCCAGCAGTTTAGGATGGGATACGCAGTATTTT.

About this clonotype: Here the CDR3 omits its conserved ending phenylalanine or tryptophan, so a read error is the likely source. The limits of the CDR3 on the DNA are not certain, so only TCRdb's listed CDR3 is given. The rearrangement joins TRBV27 to TRBJ2-1; whether TRBD2, the table's D call, matches the DNA was not checked. Germline V lookup: CDR1 MNHEY, CDR2 SMNVEV (reference sequence). The CDR3 is made up of 13 amino acids, end residues included. The CDR3 spells CASSSPSSGRCFL.

The gene calls are TRBV11-2 and TRBJ2-5; D perhaps matches TRBD1 (6 bases). This CDR3 spans 19 amino acids. The germline gives CDR1 SGHAT, CDR2 FQNNGV. The germline V and J ends were trimmed by 3 bases and 3 bases, with 26 bases remaining between them. CDR3 sequence (DNA): TGTGCCAGCAGCTTCCAATCCAACCCGGGAAGGGGGAGAGAAGAGACCCAGTACTTC. It yields the protein CASSFQSNPGRGREETQYF. The full variable domain, in which reference TRBV11-2 and TRBJ2-5 provide the parts outside the CDR3, is EAGVAQSPRYKIIEKRQSVAFWCNPISGHATLYWYQQILGQGPKLLIQFQNNGVVDDSQLPKDRFSAERLKGVDSTLKIQPAKLEDSAVYLCASSFQSNPGRGREETQYFGPGTRLLVL.

Points on this clonotype: A much larger clone differs by one base, so this may be a read error. The rearrangement uses TRBV12-3 or TRBV12-4 and TRBJ2-7; 8 nucleotides line up with TRBD2. This CDR3 comprises 15 residues. The CDR3 region is CANSLQAAGVYEQYF. In DNA, the CDR3 is TGTGCCAACAGTCTCCAGGCAGCGGGAGTCTACGAGCAGTACTTC.

There are many counts of this clonotype. The gene calls are TRBV12-3 or TRBV12-4 and TRBJ2-1; no firm D call. The ends were cut back, 6 bases at V and 3 bases at J, with 9 bases in the middle. The CDR3 extends over 13 amino acids. The CDR3: CASSSNSYNEQFF. In DNA, the CDR3 is TGTGCCAGCAGCTCCAACAGCTACAATGAGCAGTTCTTC.

This clonotype was detected only a few times. The chain links TRBV20-1 to TRBJ2-1; TRBD2 agrees at 7 bases. J lost 6 bases, V lost 5 bases, and 10 bases had no gene match. Germline loops: CDR1 DFQATT, CDR2 SNEGSKA (reference sequence). There are 14 residues in the CDR3. DNA for the CDR3: TGCAGTGCTCCCGGGTGGCCGGGGGGCAATGAGCAGTTCTTC. Protein product: CSAPGWPGGNEQFF.

This clonotype appeared many times. The chain is built from TRBV29-1 and TRBJ1-4; 9 nucleotides line up with TRBD1. CDR1 is SQVTM, CDR2 ANQGSEA, per germline. The CDR3 contains 14 residues. The V and J ends lost 5 bases and 8 bases, in that order; junction bases with no gene match: 9. CDR3 sequence (DNA): TGCAGCGTTCGCCCGGGACAGGGAAGCGAAAAACTGTTTTTT. Its protein product is CSVRPGQGSEKLFF.

Ten or more counts support this clonotype. This sequence joins TRBV3-1 and TRBJ2-7; 7 bases line up with TRBD1. Looked up from germline, CDR1 is LGHDT and CDR2 is YNNKEL (reference sequence). V shed 5 bases, J shed 0 bases, and the junction held 4 bases outside the gene matches. The CDR3 is made up of 14 amino acids. For the CDR3, the DNA is TGTGCCAGCAGCTACGGGACAGACTCCTACGAGCAGTACTTC. Translated, it gives CASSYGTDSYEQYF.

A word on this clonotype: Compared with germline, one end of the junction differs, possibly owing to a read error. This chain links TRBV7-3 with TRBJ2-1, with 8 bases identical to TRBD2. CDR3 length equals 14 residues. Germline V CDR1 and CDR2: SGHTA, FQGTGA. The CDR3 nucleotides are TGTGCCAGTAGCTTTCTAAGCGGGAGCAGTGAGCAGTTCTTC. Translated: CASSFLSGSSEQFF. Full variable domain (remainder filled in from reference TRBV7-3 and TRBJ2-1): GAGVSQTPSNKVTEKGKYVELRCDPISGHTALYWYRQSLGQGPEFLIYFQGTGAADDSGLPNDRFFAVRPEGSVSTLKIQRTERGDSAVYLCASSFLSGSSEQFFGPGTRLTVL.

This clonotype occurred many times. This chain joins TRBV20-1 and TRBJ2-3, with D unresolved. V was shortened by 5 bases and J by 0 bases, with 9 bases between the two germline ends. The CDR3 is made up of 13 amino acids. Germline V gene sequence: CDR1 DFQATT, CDR2 SNEGSKA (reference sequence). The CDR3 loop is CSAGRWSTDTQYF. In DNA form, the CDR3 reads TGCAGTGCTGGTCGGTGGAGCACAGATACGCAGTATTTT.

In this sample, this clonotype turned up a few times. At one end the junction does not follow the germline gene, possibly because of a read error. The chain joins TRBV6-1 to TRBJ2-7; 7 nucleotides align to TRBD1. CDR1 and CDR2 from the germline V gene are MNHNS and SASEGT. The CDR3 spans 14 residues. CDR3 protein: CASRDRDRFYGQYF. The CDR3 bases are TGTGCCAGCAGAGACCGGGACAGATTCTACGGGCAGTACTTC.

The chain uses TRBV20-1 and TRBJ2-3; 8 nucleotides match TRBD2. V was pared by 3 bases and J by 0 bases, with 5 bases of the junction left unmatched. The CDR3 has 15 residues. Germline CDR1 DFQATT, CDR2 SNEGSKA (reference sequence). CDR3 loop: CSARRLAGSTDTQYF. The CDR3, as DNA: TGCAGTGCTAGGCGGCTAGCGGGCAGCACAGATACGCAGTATTTT.

As to this clonotype: The junction does not match germline at one end; this may be a read error. The chain is built from TRBV20-1 and TRBJ2-1; 9 bases are shared with TRBD2. The length of the CDR3 is 17 residues. Germline V gives CDR1 DFQATT, CDR2 SNEGSKA (reference sequence). The CDR3 reads CSARTHRAGGQYNEQFF. As DNA, the CDR3 is TGTAGTGCTAGAACCCACCGAGCGGGAGGACAGTACAATGAGCAGTTCTTC.

This clonotype was seen repeatedly, ten times or more. The J gene is TRBJ1-1, the V gene TRBV12-3 or TRBV12-4, with 8 bases fitting TRBD1. V shed 6 bases, J shed 1 base, and the junction held 7 bases outside the gene matches. This CDR3 has 15 amino acids. The CDR3 region has the DNA TGTGCCAGCAGAGGACAGGGAGATCCGAACACTGAAGCTTTCTTT. It yields the protein CASRGQGDPNTEAFF.